The source of this TCR beta chain is a study of blood T cell repertoires in COVID-19. For the study at large: Italy, Spain and the United States were the sources of the convalescent and acute COVID-19 samples. From T cells, B-cell-depleted T cells, or PBMCs came the material, which was cDNA or gDNA.

Per the original data handling: Reference gene primer amplification gave nucleated cell count estimates. Generated by immunoSEQ multiplex PCR, the TCRdb table keeps only in-frame clones and is missing some. D and trimming come from the DNA, and the V and J calls and clone size come from that table. Here the sample spans 60,000 to 75,000 clones, 65% to 80% being singletons. This CDR3 has 13 amino acids. This chain uses TRBV21-1 with TRBJ1-1. TRBV21-1 is tagged as a pseudogene. This clonotype was obtained from a woman between 45 and 60 years old with acute or convalescent COVID-19. Sequences were obtained from peripheral blood. The CDR3 nucleotides read TGTGCCACCCACCTAGGAGGGAGCACTGAAGCTTTCTTT. It encodes CATHLGGSTEAFF.